This is a list of T cell receptor beta chains from one sample in a study of human T cells and chemical hapten exposure. TCRdb passed the RACE reads through MiXCR, listing each CDR3 protein once. The data show 60,000 to 80,000 distinct CDR3 sequences, 32% seen once. Here the sequenced sample was whole blood, taken in connection with sensitization to the hapten diphenylcyclopropenone (DPC). The receptors stem from a man aged 40-49 years with alopecia areata. Some clones in this sample may be carry-over from other donors' samples. CDR3s leave out the opening cysteine and the closing phenylalanine or tryptophan. The D gene is left open where the match is weak.

V	D	length	J	CDR3
TRBV6-1	NA	12	TRBJ2-7	ASSERGGAYEQY
TRBV20-1	TRBD1	12	TRBJ1-2	SARDRGRFLGYT
TRBV7-9	NA	9	TRBJ1-2	ASSRERGYT
TRBV3-1	NA	13	TRBJ2-2	ASSQVTANTGELF
TRBV18	NA	11	TRBJ2-1	ASSPSTVNEQF
TRBV29-1	NA	10	TRBJ1-2	SVELIRGGYT
TRBV30	NA	18	TRBJ1-2	AWSRRESNQNGVTRDGYT
TRBV28	TRBD2	12	TRBJ2-5	ASSPGTSLETQY
TRBV20-1	TRBD2	13	TRBJ2-3	SARGSAGVSDTQY
TRBV7-2	TRBD1	14	TRBJ2-5	ASSLKGQGGQETQY
TRBV2	NA	12	TRBJ1-4	ASHQRRGDEKLF
TRBV5-1	TRBD2	11	TRBJ2-5	ASSFSGSETQY
TRBV15	TRBD2	16	TRBJ2-3	ATSRGGTLAGGADTQY
TRBV14	TRBD2	15	TRBJ2-5	ASSQQLIAGGRETQY
TRBV18	NA	12	TRBJ1-1	ASSPNRENTEAF
TRBV6-1	TRBD2	13	TRBJ2-7	ASSASGTSHYEQY
TRBV29-1	TRBD2	11	TRBJ2-3	SVSGTHTDTQY
TRBV10-1	NA	15	TRBJ2-4	ASSERGTGRAKNIQY
TRBV4-3	TRBD1	12	TRBJ1-1	ASSPGQGVTETF
TRBV20-1	NA	12	TRBJ2-5	SARVTAGRSTQY
TRBV9	NA	13	TRBJ2-2	ASSAGTLNTGELF
TRBV5-5	TRBD1	14	TRBJ1-6	ASSFRGQSYNSPLH
TRBV24-1	NA	11	TRBJ2-3	ATSDSLADTQY
TRBV20-1	TRBD2	20	TRBJ2-7	SARQRTSPNRNRPEPNYEQY
TRBV4-2	TRBD1	18	TRBJ2-7	ASSQEDLPGQGRLPYEQY
TRBV12-3/TRBV12-4	NA	10	TRBJ2-5	ASSHLIKTQY
TRBV6-5	TRBD1	12	TRBJ1-2	ASSTWDRENGYT
TRBV20-1	NA	13	TRBJ1-5	SAIRGSSRNQPQH
TRBV20-1	TRBD1	14	TRBJ2-1	SASSSGTGGYNEQF
TRBV4-1	NA	13	TRBJ2-4	ASSQERVGGYIQY
TRBV28	TRBD2	15	TRBJ2-3	ASSSGGLAGDTDTQY
TRBV7-8	TRBD1	13	TRBJ1-1	ASSLGTGRGTEAF
TRBV20-1	TRBD1	12	TRBJ1-1	SARQGAMNTEAF
TRBV15	NA	10	TRBJ2-4	ATSEGGNIQY
TRBV20-1	TRBD1	12	TRBJ2-7	SASDRGRSYEQY
TRBV27	TRBD2	16	TRBJ2-3	ASTLLSLAGGPMDTQY
TRBV18	NA	14	TRBJ1-1	ASSPIGAGSGTEAF
TRBV29-1	NA	10	TRBJ2-4	SVGETENIQY
TRBV2	TRBD2	14	TRBJ2-3	ASSEGGLARADTQY
TRBV14	TRBD2	12	TRBJ2-7	ASSQQGRAGEQY
TRBV4-3	NA	11	TRBJ1-2	ASSQQQGYGYT
TRBV5-1	TRBD1	14	TRBJ2-2	ASSWGQGASTGELF
TRBV3-1	NA	12	TRBJ1-6	ASTGKAINSPLH
TRBV20-1	NA	13	TRBJ2-4	SARSPGVAKNIQY
TRBV6-2/TRBV6-3	NA	14	TRBJ1-1	ASSYSTLDMNTEAF
TRBV2	TRBD1	10	TRBJ1-1	ASSVRGTEAF
TRBV4-3	NA	12	TRBJ2-7	ASSPETSSYEQY
TRBV6-5	NA	13	TRBJ2-3	ASSLRTGNTDTQY
TRBV20-1	NA	11	TRBJ1-1	SASIWDFSEAF
TRBV19	TRBD1	12	TRBJ2-2	ASSIGGQTGELF
TRBV7-3	NA	11	TRBJ2-1	ASSFGQGNEQF
TRBV11-2	NA	12	TRBJ2-1	ASSLRLQGNEQF
TRBV9	NA	11	TRBJ2-7	ASPAGKGYEQY
TRBV6-6	TRBD2	14	TRBJ2-1	ASSGLAGASYNEQF
TRBV6-1	NA	11	TRBJ1-5	ASNQISNQPQH
TRBV28	NA	13	TRBJ2-1	ASSPSTPVVGEQF
TRBV6-1	TRBD2	14	TRBJ2-7	ASSEEKASGFYEQY
TRBV9	TRBD1	15	TRBJ2-7	ASSVGGGATGIYEQY
TRBV20-1	NA	14	TRBJ2-7	SVGDSWSGGGYEQY
TRBV20-1	NA	13	TRBJ2-3	SAPRTGARTDTQY